A single sample is the source of the 20 T cell receptor beta chains below, sequenced in a study of blood T cell repertoires in COVID-19. TCRdb keeps only in-frame clones here, not all; method: immunoSEQ multiplex PCR. Of around 170,000 clones in the sample, about 88% are singletons; the top ten hold around 9.5%. Sample: PBMCs or T cells enriched from blood (not recorded which). The source is a woman aged 18-29 years who had recovered from COVID-19.

V and J are TRBV28 and TRBJ1-1; 8 positions match TRBD1. Germline-derived CDR1 and CDR2 are MDHEN and SYDVKM. Germline trimming cut 5 bases from V and 11 bases from J; bases unmatched to any gene: 10. The CDR3 consists of 13 residues. Written as DNA, the CDR3 is TGTGCCAGCAGTGGCCTGGACAGGGTGGAGGCTTTCTTT. This translates into CASSGLDRVEAFF.

The rearrangement uses TRBV2 and TRBJ1-2; D may be TRBD1 (5 bases). Trimming removed 2 bases from V and 0 bases from J, with 10 bases in between. Germline CDR1 is SNHLY and CDR2 is FYNNEI. The CDR3 loop spans 15 amino acids. CDR3 amino acids: CASSELVGPNYGYTF. The CDR3, as DNA: TGTGCCAGCAGTGAACTGGTGGGGCCTAACTATGGCTACACCTTC.

The chain employs TRBV29-1 and TRBJ1-5, with 9 bases that match TRBD1. This CDR3 contains 14 residues. Losses at the gene ends were 4 bases for V and 5 bases for J; bases not matched to a gene: 6. Germline V gene lookup returns CDR1 SQVTM and CDR2 ANQGSEA. The CDR3, as DNA: TGCAGCGTTGCTCCGGGACAGGGAGATCAGCCCCAGCATTTT. Amino acid sequence: CSVAPGQGDQPQHF.

This chain connects TRBV5-4 to TRBJ2-2; 9 bases are a match to TRBD2. Trimming at V came to 0 bases and at J to 6 bases, leaving 3 bases not matched to a gene. The CDR3 contains 15 residues. The germline CDR1 and CDR2 sequences are SGHNT and YYREEE (reference sequence). CDR3 in amino acids: CASSLGRGRAGELFF. The CDR3 DNA is TGTGCCAGCAGCTTGGGTCGCGGGAGGGCCGGGGAGCTGTTTTTT.

This clone has only one observation. V usage is TRBV18 and J usage is TRBJ2-1, with 9 positions matching TRBD2. Germline assignment: CDR1 KGHSH and CDR2 LQKENI. V dropped 1 base and J dropped 3; count of bases not matched to a gene: 4. This CDR3 has 16 residues. The CDR3 loop is CASSPRLAGLYNEQFF. For the CDR3, the DNA is TGTGCCAGCTCACCACGGCTAGCGGGACTCTACAATGAGCAGTTCTTC.

The count of this clone is one. V gene TRBV12-3 or TRBV12-4 combines with J gene TRBJ1-1; D may be TRBD1 (6 bases). V lost 9 bases and J 8 bases, leaving 16 bases between the germline ends. The CDR3 extends over 12 amino acids. The CDR3 sequence: CASLGQRTEAFF. The CDR3 DNA is TGTGCCAGTTTAGGACAGCGGACAGAAGCTTTCTTT.

This chain connects TRBV6-2 or TRBV6-3 to TRBJ1-1, with TRBD1 as a possible D gene (5 bases). CDR1 MNHEY and CDR2 SVGEGT come from the germline V gene. The CDR3 runs to 13 residues. V dropped 2 bases and J dropped 3 bases, with 7 bases sitting between them. The CDR3 region has the DNA TGTGCCAGCAGTTACCTAGGGGACACTGAAGCTTTCTTT. It is translated as CASSYLGDTEAFF.

In regard to this clone: Its ends do not fully match the called genes, so a read error is possible. DNA of the CDR3: TGTGCTAGCAGCTTATCGCTCAGTGAGGGCAATGAGCAGTTCTTC. This sequence encodes CASSLSLSEGNEQFF. The chain recombines TRBV7-7 with TRBJ2-1; D is possibly TRBD2 (5 bases). CDR1 and CDR2 (germline): SSHAT, FNYEAQ (reference sequence). There are 15 residues in the CDR3.

The V and J genes are TRBV7-6 and TRBJ2-3; 12 bases match TRBD2. Trimming cost V 5 bases and J 0 bases; bases outside gene matches: 6. The CDR3 is 17 residues long. In germline, CDR1 is SGHVS, CDR2 FNYEAQ. Here the CDR3 reads CASSATSGGSSTDTQYF. The CDR3 DNA reads TGTGCCAGCAGCGCAACTAGCGGGGGGTCTAGCACAGATACGCAGTATTTT.

The CDR3 is CASRLGTGSGYTF. The CDR3 bases are TGTGCCAGCAGACTGGGGACAGGGAGTGGCTACACCTTC. The chain uses TRBV12-3 or TRBV12-4 and TRBJ1-2; 9 bases agree with TRBD1. The length of the CDR3 is 13 residues. Unmatched junction bases numbered 6, after V lost 6 bases and J lost 7 bases.

The chain has TRBV9 and TRBJ2-1; TRBD2 agrees at 8 bases. J lost 4 bases, V lost 10 bases, and 10 bases had no gene match. The CDR3 loop spans 14 amino acids. Per the germline V gene, CDR1 is SGDLS and CDR2 is YYNGEE. This CDR3 is CAQGLDNVYNEQFF. The CDR3 bases are TGTGCCCAGGGACTAGACAACGTTTACAATGAGCAGTTCTTC.

This chain uses TRBV9 with TRBJ2-3; 7 positions agree with TRBD2. The CDR3 runs 16 residues. Germline V CDR1 and CDR2: SGDLS, YYNGEE. With 4 bases clipped from V and 1 base from J, the junction kept 9 bases outside the gene matches. The CDR3 region has the DNA TGTGCCAGCAGCCCATTGGGGGGAGGGGGCACAGATACGCAGTATTTT. Protein sequence: CASSPLGGGGTDTQYF.

The chain recombines TRBV6-5 with TRBJ2-7, with a possible D match to TRBD1 (5 bases). V gave up 5 bases and J gave up 1 base, with 12 bases separating them. The CDR3 length is 14 residues. The germline gives CDR1 MNHEY, CDR2 SVGAGI. The CDR3 spells CASSQQQVSYEQYF. The CDR3 nucleotides read TGTGCCAGCAGTCAACAACAGGTGTCCTACGAGCAGTACTTC.

Comment on this clone: At the DNA level, this CDR3 is encoded by other sequences in the same sample as well. This rearrangement joins TRBV28 to TRBJ2-7; unclear D gene. Trimming left V 3 bases short and J 4 bases short, with 7 bases between. Germline CDR1 and CDR2: MDHEN and SYDVKM. There are 12 residues in the CDR3. The CDR3 DNA reads as TGTGCCAGCAGTTTTAGCACTTACGAGCAGTACTTC. Its protein product is CASSFSTYEQYF.

This clone was found a few times. The chain carries TRBV5-1 and TRBJ1-5; possible D gene TRBD1, 6 bases. Trimming took off 0 bases at V and 3 bases at J, with 10 bases between the two ends. This CDR3 region has 15 residues. Germline CDR1 SGHRS, CDR2 YFSETQ. This CDR3 is CASSLDAGVNQPQHF. The CDR3 DNA sequence: TGCGCCAGCAGCTTGGATGCAGGGGTCAATCAGCCCCAGCATTTT.

The chain is built from TRBV28 and TRBJ2-7, with TRBD2 matching over 8 bases. This CDR3 contains 16 residues. Trimming cost V 4 bases and J 4 bases; bases outside gene matches: 12. Germline assignment: CDR1 MDHEN and CDR2 SYDVKM. As DNA, the CDR3 is TGTGCCAGCAGTTCCCGTGTTGTAGCGGGGCTGTACGAGCAGTACTTC. It is translated as CASSSRVVAGLYEQYF. Full variable domain (outside the CDR3, taken from reference TRBV28 and TRBJ2-7): DVKVTQSSRYLVKRTGEKVFLECVQDMDHENMFWYRQDPGLGLRLIYFSYDVKMKEKGDIPEGYSVSREKKERFSLILESASTNQTSMYLCASSSRVVAGLYEQYFGPGTRLTVT.

This clone was recorded only once. The chain combines TRBV19 with TRBJ1-1; D is uncertain. Germline loops: CDR1 LNHDA, CDR2 SQIVND (reference sequence). Trimming cost V 9 bases and J 4 bases, with 15 bases left between them. The CDR3 consists of 13 residues. The CDR3 sequence: CASSEAVGTEAFF. CDR3 DNA: TGTGCCAGCAGCGAAGCGGTAGGCACTGAAGCTTTCTTT. Combining the CDR3 with reference TRBV19 and TRBJ1-1 gives the whole variable domain DGGITQSPKYLFRKEGQNVTLSCEQNLNHDAMYWYRQDPGQGLRLIYYSQIVNDFQKGDIAEGYSVSREKKESFPLTVTSAQKNPTAFYLCASSEAVGTEAFFGQGTRLTVV.

The V gene is TRBV6-4, the J gene TRBJ2-2, with 12 bases lining up with TRBD1. This CDR3 is built from 14 residues. The V and J ends lost 8 bases and 7 bases, in that order; junction bases with no gene match: 5. The V gene's germline CDR1 is MRHNA and CDR2 SNTAGT. CDR3 amino acids: CASEGQGAGGELFF. In DNA form, the CDR3 reads TGTGCCAGCGAGGGACAGGGGGCAGGCGGGGAGCTGTTTTTT.

The chain uses TRBV6-4 and TRBJ2-1; maybe TRBD2 (6 bases). With 0 bases removed from V and 0 bases from J, the gap between germline ends came to 9 bases. Germline loops: CDR1 MRHNA, CDR2 SNTAGT. The CDR3 is 16 amino acids. The CDR3 DNA sequence: TGTGCCAGCAGTGACTCGGACGGGAGCTCCTACAATGAGCAGTTCTTC. This gives the protein CASSDSDGSSYNEQFF.

V usage is TRBV28 and J usage is TRBJ1-2, with D hard to call. Trimming left V 6 bases short and J 4 bases short, with 21 bases between. The length of the CDR3 is 16 residues. Germline CDR1 reads MDHEN; CDR2 reads SYDVKM. CDR3 region: CASSPTRVVGSYGYTF. CDR3 in DNA: TGTGCCAGCAGCCCGACCCGGGTAGTTGGAAGCTATGGCTACACCTTC.